The next 2 T cell receptor beta chains were all read from a single sample in a study of Tregs in tolerant kidney transplant recipients. Profiling relied on immunoSEQ multiplex PCR, and the TCRdb table lists in-frame clones only, not all of them. The sample has 48,000 or so clones; the top ten hold around 0.8%. Specimen: CD4+ T cells from blood, collected before the transplant. Receptor source: a human donor who received a combined kidney and bone marrow transplant.

With regard to this clone: The sequence runs out 3 residues before the end of the CDR3; the remainder is reconstructed from the germline J gene. The rearrangement uses TRBV20-1 and TRBJ1-5; D gene ambiguous. V shed 6 bases and J shed 0 bases, with 15 bases lying between them. Germline-derived CDR1 and CDR2 are DFQATT and SNEGSKA (reference sequence). The CDR3 consists of 15 residues. CDR3 DNA, as far as it was read: TGCAGTGCCAACGGACTCGTACATAGCAATCAGCCC. Translated: CSANGLVHSNQP. The entire CDR3 protein is CSANGLVHSNQPQHF.

Details on this clone: The read stops 3 residues short of the end of the CDR3; the missing end is completed from the germline J gene. The chain links TRBV6-2 or TRBV6-3 to TRBJ2-2; D is undetermined. V lost 8 bases and J lost 1, with 8 bases in between. The CDR3 consists of 13 residues. Germline CDR1 reads MNHEY; CDR2 reads SVGEGT. CDR3 amino acids: CASAFRNTGELFF. The sequenced CDR3 bases are TGTGCCAGCGCATTCAGGAACACCGGGGAG.